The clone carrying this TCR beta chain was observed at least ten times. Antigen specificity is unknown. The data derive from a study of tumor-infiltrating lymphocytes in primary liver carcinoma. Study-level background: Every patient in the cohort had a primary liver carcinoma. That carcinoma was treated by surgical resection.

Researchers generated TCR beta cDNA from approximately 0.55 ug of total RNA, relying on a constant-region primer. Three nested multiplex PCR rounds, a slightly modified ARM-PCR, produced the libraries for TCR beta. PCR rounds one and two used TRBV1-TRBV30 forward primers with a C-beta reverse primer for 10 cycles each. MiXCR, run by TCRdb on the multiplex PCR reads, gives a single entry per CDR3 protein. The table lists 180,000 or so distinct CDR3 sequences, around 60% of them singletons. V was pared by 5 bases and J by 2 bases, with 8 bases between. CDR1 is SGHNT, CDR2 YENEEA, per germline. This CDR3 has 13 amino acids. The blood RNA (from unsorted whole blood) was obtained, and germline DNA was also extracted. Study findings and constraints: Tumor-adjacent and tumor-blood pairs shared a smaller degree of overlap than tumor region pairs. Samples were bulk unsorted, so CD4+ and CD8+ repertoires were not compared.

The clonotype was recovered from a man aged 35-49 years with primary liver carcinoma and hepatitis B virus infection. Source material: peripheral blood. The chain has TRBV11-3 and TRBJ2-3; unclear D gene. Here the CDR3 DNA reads TGTGCCAGCAGCCCCTCCCTCACAGATACGCAGTATTTT. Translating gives CASSPSLTDTQYF.